Listed below are T cell receptor beta chains from one sample, sequenced in a study of CD8 T cells in ankylosing spondylitis. TCRdb passed the 5' RACE reads through MiXCR, listing each CDR3 protein once. The data contain fewer than 550,000 distinct CDR3 sequences, under 5.5% of them seen just once; the ten biggest clones take up roughly 3.2%. Material for sequencing was blood, either unsorted or a sorted T cell fraction (not recorded which). The receptors were sampled from a male donor with ankylosing spondylitis. Each CDR3 is given with its conserved first and last residue. D genes are given only for firm matches. Size is stated for part of the rows, as once, few or many counts, or as a class when the clone is expanded.

j_call clone_size v_call d_call cdr3_nt cdr3_aa
TRBJ1-1 many TRBV30 . TGTGCCTGGAGTCTCCAGGGGAATACTGAAGCTTTCTTT CAWSLQGNTEAFF
TRBJ1-2 many TRBV7-9 . TGTGCCAGCAGCTTAGAAATGGGAAGCTATGGCTACACCTTC CASSLEMGSYGYTF
TRBJ2-7 many TRBV27 . TGTGCCAGCAAAGACCCCCTAGACGCTTACGAGCAGTACTTC CASKDPLDAYEQYF
TRBJ1-4 many TRBV12-3/TRBV12-4 TRBD1 TGTGCCAGCAGTTTAGAGGACAGGGATTCAACTAATGAAAAACTGTTTTTT CASSLEDRDSTNEKLFF
TRBJ1-1 many TRBV11-2 . TGTGCCAGCAGCTTAGAACAGGGATTTACTGAAGCTTTCTTT CASSLEQGFTEAFF
TRBJ2-2 many TRBV6-5 TRBD1 TGTGCCAGCAGTTACGGACAGGGGGCGTATGCCGGGGAGCTGTTTTTT CASSYGQGAYAGELFF
TRBJ1-6 . TRBV20-1 . TGCAGTGCTAGAGTCACAGCCAGCTCCTATAATTCACCCCTCCACTTT CSARVTASSYNSPLHF
TRBJ2-7 . TRBV11-2 . TGTGCCAGCAGCTTAGATCTACGCATCGAGCAGTACTTC CASSLDLRIEQYF
TRBJ2-7 . TRBV14 . TGTGCCAGCAGCCATCCCCCGGAGTTCTCTAGCTCCTACGAGCAGTACTTC CASSHPPEFSSSYEQYF
TRBJ2-5 few TRBV6-1 TRBD1 TGTGCCAGCAGTGTTCTGGGGACAGGTCTAGAGACCCAGTACTTC CASSVLGTGLETQYF
TRBJ1-1 many TRBV5-1 . TGCGCCAGCAGTTACGCGACTCGTTCGAAAGAGAACACTGAAGCTTTCTTT CASSYATRSKENTEAFF
TRBJ2-6 few TRBV7-8 . TGTGCCAGCAGCTTAGTCGGCGGCTCTGGGGCCAACGTCCTGACTTTC CASSLVGGSGANVLTF
TRBJ1-4 many TRBV12-3/TRBV12-4 . TGTGCCAGCAGTTTAATCGGAGGTGAAAAACTGTTTTTT CASSLIGGEKLFF
TRBJ2-2 many TRBV12-3/TRBV12-4 TRBD1 TGTGCCAGCAAAGGGACAGGGGGTTTCACCGGGGAGCTGTTTTTT CASKGTGGFTGELFF
TRBJ1-6 many TRBV4-3 . TGCGCCAGCAGCCAAGAGCGGATGGCCAGGGTTCAGAGCAACCCCCTCCACTTT CASSQERMARVQSNPLHF
TRBJ2-2 many TRBV29-1 . TGCAGCGTTGTGGGTCAGGGTAGCACCGGGGAGCTGTTTTTT CSVVGQGSTGELFF
TRBJ2-3 many TRBV20-1 . TGCAGTGCATCCGTCTACACAGATACGCAGTATTTT CSASVYTDTQYF
TRBJ2-3 many TRBV29-1 . TGCAGCGTTGTTATGGGGGCCCGGTGGGATACGCAGTATTTT CSVVMGARWDTQYF